A single sample is the source of the 15 T cell receptor beta chains below, sequenced in a study of read filtering for tumor transcriptome and immune sequencing. Molecular barcoded adaptors covering alpha/delta and beta/gamma chains were used on roughly 400 ng RNA. TCRdb re-called the reads with MiXCR, one entry per CDR3 protein. The data contain some 50,000 distinct CDR3 sequences, around 21% of them singletons. Sequencing was performed on a population of CD138-negative cells sorted from bone marrow. Receptors were obtained from a donor at least 40 years old with multiple myeloma.

This clonotype occurred many times. The J gene is TRBJ2-1, the V gene TRBV5-1; D might be TRBD1 (6 bases). V lost 4 bases to trimming and J lost 4 bases, with 15 bases between them. CDR3 size: 15 residues. Germline-derived CDR1 and CDR2 are SGHRS and YFSETQ. The CDR3 loop reads CASSPAAQGYNEQFF. As DNA, the CDR3 is TGCGCCAGCAGCCCGGCGGCACAGGGATACAATGAGCAGTTCTTC.

The chain couples TRBV7-9 to TRBJ1-1; D might be TRBD1 (6 bases). CDR1 is SEHNR and CDR2 is FQNEAQ in the germline V gene (reference sequence). The CDR3 has 14 residues. V was clipped by 2 bases and J by 1 base, with 8 bases between them. CDR3: CASSLQGTNTEAFF. In DNA, the CDR3 is TGTGCCAGCAGCTTACAGGGGACGAACACTGAAGCTTTCTTT.

In this sample, this clonotype turned up a few times. The chain uses TRBV13 and TRBJ2-2; perhaps TRBD1 as D (6 bases). V was trimmed by 7 bases and J by 1 base, leaving 16 bases between them. CDR1 PRHDT and CDR2 FYEKMQ come from the germline V gene (reference sequence). This CDR3 spans 16 amino acids. As DNA, the CDR3 is TGTGCCAGCACCTTTGGGGGCCGGCTGAACACCGGGGAGCTGTTTTTT. Amino acids: CASTFGGRLNTGELFF.

This clonotype was seen repeatedly, ten times or more. The rearrangement links TRBV29-1 to TRBJ2-1; 14 nucleotides line up with TRBD2. The length of the CDR3 is 14 residues. The V and J ends lost 8 bases and 8 bases, in that order; junction bases with no gene match: 8. Germline-derived CDR1 and CDR2 are SQVTM and ANQGSEA. In DNA form, the CDR3 reads TGCAGCTTTCGCGGGACTAGCGGGAGAGATGAGCAGTTCTTC. Protein product: CSFRGTSGRDEQFF.

The J gene is TRBJ2-3, the V gene TRBV7-2, with TRBD2 identical over 12 bases. This CDR3 comprises 14 residues. V lost 5 bases, J lost 5 bases, and 2 bases stayed unmatched. Germline loops: CDR1 SGHTA, CDR2 FQGNSA. The CDR3 sequence: CASSGLAGLDTQYF. CDR3 nucleotide sequence: TGTGCCAGCAGCGGACTAGCGGGGCTAGATACGCAGTATTTT.

This clonotype was seen more than once but under ten times. This sequence joins TRBV20-1 and TRBJ2-5; 9 positions match TRBD2. Per the germline V gene, CDR1 is DFQATT and CDR2 is SNEGSKA (reference sequence). The V gene end was trimmed by 3 bases and the J gene end by 2 bases; junction bases not matched to a gene: 4. The CDR3 sequence is 14 residues long. The DNA for the CDR3 is TGCAGTGCTAGTCGGCTAGCGGGACAAGAGACCCAGTACTTC. This translates into CSASRLAGQETQYF.

This clonotype was seen at least ten times. The rearrangement links TRBV7-2 to TRBJ2-5, with 10 nucleotides matching TRBD1. The CDR3 has 15 amino acids. Germline values: CDR1 SGHTA, CDR2 FQGNSA. With V trimmed by 5 bases and J by 5 bases, 8 bases remained unmatched. Written as DNA, the CDR3 is TGTGCCAGCAGCAACTCCGGGACAGGGGCCGAGACCCAGTACTTC. Amino acid sequence: CASSNSGTGAETQYF. Based on the CDR3 plus reference TRBV7-2 and TRBJ2-5, the full variable domain is GAGVSQSPSNKVTEKGKDVELRCDPISGHTALYWYRQSLGQGLEFLIYFQGNSAPDKSGLPSDRFSAERTGGSVSTLTIQRTQQEDSAVYLCASSNSGTGAETQYFGPGTRLLVL.

At least ten counts were recorded for this clonotype. The rearrangement uses TRBV29-1 and TRBJ2-1, with 8 bases identical to TRBD2. Per the germline V gene, CDR1 is SQVTM and CDR2 is ANQGSEA. V was clipped by 8 bases and J by 6 bases; unmatched bases: 6. CDR3 length: 12 amino acids. The CDR3 region has the DNA TGCAGCTTGCGGGGGGCCGGCAATGAGCAGTTCTTC. It codes for CSLRGAGNEQFF.

This clonotype was picked up a small number of times. Given a much more abundant clone one base away, this may be a read error. The chain links TRBV28 to TRBJ2-1; D not resolved. This CDR3 has 18 amino acids. CDR1 is MDHEN and CDR2 is SYDVKM in the germline V gene. Trimming removed 4 bases at V and 0 bases at J, with 19 bases between. DNA for the CDR3: TGTGCCAGCAGTTCCGCTGGCTATAGATGTAGCTCCTACAATGAGCAGTTCTTC. Encoded protein: CASSSAGYRCSSYNEQFF.

This clonotype was found many times. The chain recombines TRBV29-1 with TRBJ2-1; 12 nucleotides agree with TRBD2. Trimming removed 1 base from V and 3 bases from J; junction bases left unmatched: 1. There are 15 residues in the CDR3. Germline CDR1 and CDR2: SQVTM and ANQGSEA. CDR3 amino acids: CSVEASGRVYNEQFF. The CDR3 DNA sequence: TGCAGCGTTGAAGCTAGCGGGAGGGTCTACAATGAGCAGTTCTTC.

Comments on this clonotype: This may arise from a read error, as a much more abundant clone is one base away. The chain couples TRBV24-1 to TRBJ2-3, with 7 bases fitting TRBD2. The CDR3 loop spans 13 amino acids. V was clipped by 3 bases and J by 9 bases; unmatched bases: 5. The germline gives CDR1 KGHDR, CDR2 SFDVKD. CDR3 amino acids: CATSDPLRETQYF. The CDR3 coding sequence is TGTGCCACCAGTGATCCCCTGCGGGAGACGCAGTATTTT.

The J gene is TRBJ2-2, the V gene TRBV12-3 or TRBV12-4; tentative D call: TRBD2 (7 bases). Trimming pared 3 bases from V and 6 bases from J, leaving 14 bases between. The CDR3 consists of 15 residues. CDR3 in DNA: TGTGCCAGCAGTTTCCGTGGGGGGGCATCCGGGGAGCTGTTTTTT. Amino acid sequence: CASSFRGGASGELFF.

V is TRBV5-1 and J is TRBJ1-1, with TRBD1 matching over 7 bases. CDR1 SGHRS and CDR2 YFSETQ come from the germline V gene. The CDR3 totals 14 residues. J gave up 3 bases and V 0 bases, and 2 bases lay outside the gene matches. This CDR3 is CASSLGGGHTEAFF. The CDR3 coding sequence is TGCGCCAGCAGCTTGGGAGGGGGCCACACTGAAGCTTTCTTT.

This clonotype was seen at least ten times. The V and J genes are TRBV5-1 and TRBJ2-3; the D gene is possibly TRBD1 (5 bases). The germline CDR1 and CDR2 sequences are SGHRS and YFSETQ. The CDR3 totals 14 residues. Trimming left V 4 bases short and J 1 base short, with 10 bases between. CDR3 amino acids: CASSLGHRTDTQYF. The CDR3 nucleotides read TGCGCCAGCAGCCTCGGACATCGCACAGATACGCAGTATTTT.

This clonotype was counted at least ten times. The rearrangement links TRBV2 to TRBJ2-1; 13 nucleotides line up with TRBD2. Trimming removed 6 bases from V and 10 bases from J; junction bases left unmatched: 6. CDR1 is SNHLY and CDR2 is FYNNEI in the germline V gene. The CDR3 has 14 residues. The CDR3: CASRGLAGSVEQFF. The CDR3 DNA reads as TGTGCCAGCAGGGGACTAGCGGGATCCGTAGAGCAGTTCTTC. The full variable domain, its missing parts supplied by reference TRBV2 and TRBJ2-1, is EPEVTQTPSHQVTQMGQEVILRCVPISNHLYFYWYRQILGQKVEFLVSFYNNEISEKSEIFDDQFSVERPDGSNFTLKIRSTKLEDSAMYFCASRGLAGSVEQFFGPGTRLTVL.